One sample yielded the 27 T cell receptor beta chains listed below, sequenced in a study of CD8 T cells in Susac syndrome. Reverse transcription used roughly 0.45 to 1 ug RNA and random hexamers. TCRdb itself ran the immunoSEQ multiplex PCR reads through MiXCR, one entry per CDR3 protein. This sample yields more than 85,000 distinct CDR3 sequences, of which around 97% are seen a single time; approximately 0.092% belongs to the top ten. Sequenced: CD4+ T cells from PBMCs. The source is a human donor in good health.

This chain uses TRBV3-1 with TRBJ2-2, with D uncertain. The CDR3 consists of 16 residues. Trimming removed 1 base at V and 0 bases at J, with 9 bases between. Germline CDR1 reads LGHDT; CDR2 reads YNNKEL (reference sequence). This chain's CDR3 is CASSQVTFANTGELFF. The CDR3 DNA reads TGTGCCAGCAGCCAAGTAACCTTCGCGAACACCGGGGAGCTGTTTTTT.

This clonotype was counted a single time. The chain combines TRBV7-2 with TRBJ1-2; TRBD1 agrees at 8 bases. This CDR3 comprises 16 residues. Trimming took 5 bases from V and 6 from J; bases not matched to a gene: 14. Germline-derived CDR1 and CDR2 are SGHTA and FQGNSA. DNA for the CDR3: TGTGCCAGCAGCGTAACAGGGGGTTCCTTCGTAAATGGCTACACCTTC. This gives the protein CASSVTGGSFVNGYTF.

This rearrangement joins TRBV29-1 to TRBJ2-1; 7 nucleotides line up with TRBD1. CDR1 is SQVTM and CDR2 is ANQGSEA in the germline V gene. With 7 bases clipped from V and 5 bases from J, the junction kept 5 bases outside the gene matches. The CDR3 contains 12 residues. CDR3 region: CSEGAQNNEQFF. CDR3 nucleotide sequence: TGCAGCGAGGGGGCACAGAACAATGAGCAGTTCTTC.

V gene TRBV29-1 combines with J gene TRBJ2-3; maybe TRBD1 (5 bases). The CDR3 is 13 amino acids. The germline V and J ends were trimmed by 2 bases and 2 bases, with 8 bases remaining between them. The V gene's germline CDR1 is SQVTM and CDR2 ANQGSEA. The CDR3 sequence: CSVESRVTDTQYF. The CDR3 coding sequence is TGCAGCGTTGAATCCAGGGTCACAGATACGCAGTATTTT.

The V call is TRBV29-1, the J call TRBJ2-3; D perhaps matches TRBD2 (6 bases). The CDR3 is made up of 15 amino acids. Per the germline V gene, CDR1 is SQVTM and CDR2 is ANQGSEA. V was shortened by 6 bases and J by 2 bases, with 18 bases between the two germline ends. CDR3 loop: CSVTGGPSNTDTQYF. DNA for the CDR3: TGCAGCGTGACCGGAGGGCCCTCTAACACAGATACGCAGTATTTT.

This chain connects TRBV28 to TRBJ1-5, with 10 positions matching TRBD1. The J segment lost 7 bases and the V segment lost 6 bases, leaving 6 bases of the junction unmatched. This CDR3 is 14 amino acids long. In germline, CDR1 is MDHEN, CDR2 SYDVKM. In DNA form, the CDR3 reads TGTGCCAGCAGAACCGGGACAGGGGACCAGCCCCAGCATTTT. Protein sequence: CASRTGTGDQPQHF.

The J gene is TRBJ1-3, the V gene TRBV20-1; 9 bases match TRBD1. J was trimmed by 15 bases and V by 5 bases; bases with no gene match: 8. This CDR3 contains 11 residues. Germline V gene sequence: CDR1 DFQATT, CDR2 SNEGSKA (reference sequence). CDR3 residues: CSASPGTGQYF. CDR3 sequence (DNA): TGCAGTGCTTCCCCAGGGACAGGGCAATATTTT.

The CDR3 loop reads CASSRQGAPQETQYF. In nucleotides, the CDR3 is TGTGCCAGCAGTCGACAGGGGGCCCCTCAAGAGACCCAGTACTTC. The rearrangement links TRBV6-6 to TRBJ2-5; TRBD1 matches at 10 bases. The germline gives CDR1 MNHNY, CDR2 SVGAGI (reference sequence). The trim removed 5 bases at V and 2 bases at J, leaving 5 bases unmatched. This CDR3 region has 15 residues.

This chain links TRBV7-2 with TRBJ2-5, with D possibly TRBD1 on 6 matching bases. The V end lost 5 bases, the J end lost 5 bases, and 15 bases lay between the germline ends. Germline CDR1 reads SGHTA; CDR2 reads FQGNSA. This CDR3 region has 14 residues. The CDR3 sequence is CASSATGLGETQYF. The CDR3 bases are TGTGCCAGCAGCGCTACAGGGCTTGGGGAGACCCAGTACTTC.

The chain joins TRBV12-3 or TRBV12-4 to TRBJ2-6; D is possibly TRBD1 (6 bases). The CDR3 runs to 16 residues. V lost 2 bases to trimming and J lost 2 bases, with 10 bases between them. The CDR3 DNA reads as TGTGCCAGCAGTTTATATTCAGGGGCTGGGGCCAACGTCCTGACTTTC. Its translation is CASSLYSGAGANVLTF.

This chain uses TRBV29-1 with TRBJ1-1; 7 nucleotides align to TRBD1. CDR3 length: 15 residues. The V gene's germline CDR1 is SQVTM and CDR2 ANQGSEA. Losses at the gene ends were 8 bases for V and 7 bases for J; bases not matched to a gene: 19. CDR3 coding DNA: TGCAGCACGGGGGGTTCTAGCAGGGGGTGGGATGAAGCTTTCTTT. This codes for CSTGGSSRGWDEAFF.

The chain is built from TRBV10-3 and TRBJ2-6; D not resolved. Trimming cost V 4 bases and J 0 bases, with 4 bases left between them. Germline CDR1 ENHRY, CDR2 SYGVKD. The CDR3 sequence is 14 residues long. The CDR3 coding sequence is TGTGCCATCAGTGCCGGCTCTGGGGCCAACGTCCTGACTTTC. Translated, it gives CAISAGSGANVLTF.

The CDR3 DNA is TGTGCCAGCTCACCCCCGGGACTAGCGGCCTCCTACGAGCAGTACTTC. Translated: CASSPPGLAASYEQYF. J is TRBJ2-7 and V is TRBV18, with TRBD2 identical over 11 bases. The germline gives CDR1 KGHSH, CDR2 LQKENI. V lost 3 bases and J lost 0; bases outside the gene matches: 4. This CDR3 contains 16 residues.

This chain connects TRBV9 to TRBJ2-7; a possible D gene is TRBD2 (5 bases). CDR3 length equals 13 residues. The germline V gene has CDR1 SGDLS and CDR2 YYNGEE. V gave up 3 bases and J gave up 4 bases, with 11 bases separating them. As DNA, the CDR3 is TGTGCCAGCAGCGGCGGACTCGCTTACGAGCAGTACTTC. Translated, it gives CASSGGLAYEQYF.

The chain uses TRBV7-2 and TRBJ2-7; D gene unclear. This CDR3 contains 14 residues. Germline CDR1 and CDR2: SGHTA and FQGNSA. Trimming removed 4 bases at V and 3 bases at J, with 13 bases between. The CDR3 sequence is CASSYEGMSYEQYF. Written as DNA, the CDR3 is TGTGCCAGCAGCTATGAAGGGATGAGCTACGAGCAGTACTTC. Filled out from reference TRBV7-2 and TRBJ2-7, the complete variable domain reads GAGVSQSPSNKVTEKGKDVELRCDPISGHTALYWYRQSLGQGLEFLIYFQGNSAPDKSGLPSDRFSAERTGGSVSTLTIQRTQQEDSAVYLCASSYEGMSYEQYFGPGTRLTVT.

The gene calls are TRBV20-1 and TRBJ1-5; 7 bases agree with TRBD1. CDR3 length equals 15 residues. Per germline, CDR1 DFQATT and CDR2 SNEGSKA (reference sequence). V shed 1 base, J shed 5 bases, and the junction held 8 bases outside the gene matches. For the CDR3, the DNA is TGCAGTGCTAGAGCCATAGGGACAGTTCATCAGCCCCAGCATTTT. Amino acids: CSARAIGTVHQPQHF.

The rearrangement links TRBV4-1 to TRBJ2-7, with 11 bases that match TRBD1. V was clipped by 3 bases and J by 3 bases; unmatched bases: 7. This CDR3 region has 16 residues. Germline values: CDR1 MGHRA, CDR2 YSYEKL. CDR3 sequence (DNA): TGCGCCAGCAGCCATGGGGACAGGGGGGCGTTCTACGAGCAGTACTTC. Its translation: CASSHGDRGAFYEQYF.

The chain joins TRBV7-3 to TRBJ2-2; 7 bases are a match to TRBD1. This CDR3 has 14 amino acids. Germline V CDR1 and CDR2: SGHTA, FQGTGA. Trimming took 5 bases from V and 6 from J; bases not matched to a gene: 6. This CDR3 is CASSANRGAGELFF. Written as DNA, the CDR3 is TGTGCCAGCAGCGCCAACAGGGGTGCCGGGGAGCTGTTTTTT.

This clonotype was detected a few times. The rearrangement uses TRBV11-1 and TRBJ2-5, with unresolved D. V dropped 1 base and J dropped 5 bases, with 5 bases sitting between them. The CDR3 runs to 12 residues. Looked up from germline, CDR1 is SGHAT and CDR2 is FQDESV (reference sequence). CDR3 sequence: CASSLVPETQYF. CDR3 DNA sequence: TGTGCCAGCAGCTTAGTTCCGGAGACCCAGTACTTC. The full variable domain, completed using reference TRBV11-1 and TRBJ2-5, is EAEVAQSPRYKITEKSQAVAFWCDPISGHATLYWYRQILGQGPELLVQFQDESVVDDSQLPKDRFSAERLKGVDSTLKIQPAELGDSAMYLCASSLVPETQYFGPGTRLLVL.

This rearrangement joins TRBV5-1 to TRBJ2-2; the D gene is possibly TRBD2 (6 bases). The CDR3 has 16 residues. The V end lost 1 base, the J end lost 0 bases, and 10 bases lay between the germline ends. Germline loops: CDR1 SGHRS, CDR2 YFSETQ. CDR3 bases: TGCGCCAGCAGCTTGTTTGCGGGGACGAACACCGGGGAGCTGTTTTTT. As protein: CASSLFAGTNTGELFF.

The V call is TRBV4-1, the J call TRBJ1-1, with D perhaps TRBD1 (6 bases). Trimming took 4 bases from V and 3 from J, leaving 9 bases between them. CDR1 and CDR2 from the germline V gene are MGHRA and YSYEKL. This CDR3 has 13 amino acids. Here the CDR3 reads CASSRNRDTEAFF. The CDR3 bases are TGCGCCAGCAGCCGCAACAGGGACACTGAAGCTTTCTTT.

This chain uses TRBV5-1 with TRBJ1-1; D gene ambiguous. Trimming cost V 0 bases and J 0 bases, with 9 bases left between them. The CDR3 is made up of 15 amino acids. Germline loops: CDR1 SGHRS, CDR2 YFSETQ. The CDR3 loop is CASSLEHGMNTEAFF. Here the CDR3 DNA reads TGCGCCAGCAGCTTGGAGCACGGAATGAACACTGAAGCTTTCTTT.

The chain couples TRBV9 to TRBJ1-1; D possibly corresponds to TRBD1 (5 bases). With 4 bases removed from V and 1 base from J, the gap between germline ends came to 11 bases. This CDR3 is built from 14 residues. Germline values: CDR1 SGDLS, CDR2 YYNGEE. This CDR3 is CASSSGRTNTEAFF. CDR3 coding DNA: TGTGCCAGCAGCTCGGGACGGACGAACACTGAAGCTTTCTTT.

This clonotype was seen just once. The V and J genes are TRBV28 and TRBJ2-7; no clear D. Germline V gene sequence: CDR1 MDHEN, CDR2 SYDVKM. This CDR3 is built from 12 residues. V lost 4 bases and J lost 7, with 11 bases in between. This CDR3 reads CASSWGLMEQYF. The CDR3 nucleotides read TGTGCCAGCAGTTGGGGTCTTATGGAGCAGTACTTC.

This clonotype was detected only a few times. The chain couples TRBV29-1 to TRBJ2-6; 9 positions match TRBD1. Germline CDR1 is SQVTM and CDR2 is ANQGSEA. V was pared by 4 bases and J by 4 bases, with 2 bases of the junction left unmatched. The CDR3 is 14 amino acids. CDR3 bases: TGCAGCGTTGGGGACAGGGCGGGGGCCAACGTCCTGACTTTC. Its translation is CSVGDRAGANVLTF.

The rearrangement uses TRBV6-6 and TRBJ1-3; D unclear. Germline loops: CDR1 MNHNY, CDR2 SVGAGI (reference sequence). V was trimmed by 8 bases and J by 5 bases, leaving 4 bases between them. The CDR3 totals 10 residues. The CDR3 DNA reads TGTGCCAGCTGGCGAAACACCATATATTTT. Encoded protein: CASWRNTIYF.

This clonotype was seen a single time. The genes are TRBV12-3 or TRBV12-4 and TRBJ2-7; maybe TRBD1 (6 bases). V dropped 7 bases and J dropped 0 bases, with 16 bases sitting between them. The CDR3 spans 15 residues. The CDR3 DNA follows: TGTGCCAGCACTCGGGACAATGTTGGCTCCTACGAGCAGTACTTC. It is translated as CASTRDNVGSYEQYF.